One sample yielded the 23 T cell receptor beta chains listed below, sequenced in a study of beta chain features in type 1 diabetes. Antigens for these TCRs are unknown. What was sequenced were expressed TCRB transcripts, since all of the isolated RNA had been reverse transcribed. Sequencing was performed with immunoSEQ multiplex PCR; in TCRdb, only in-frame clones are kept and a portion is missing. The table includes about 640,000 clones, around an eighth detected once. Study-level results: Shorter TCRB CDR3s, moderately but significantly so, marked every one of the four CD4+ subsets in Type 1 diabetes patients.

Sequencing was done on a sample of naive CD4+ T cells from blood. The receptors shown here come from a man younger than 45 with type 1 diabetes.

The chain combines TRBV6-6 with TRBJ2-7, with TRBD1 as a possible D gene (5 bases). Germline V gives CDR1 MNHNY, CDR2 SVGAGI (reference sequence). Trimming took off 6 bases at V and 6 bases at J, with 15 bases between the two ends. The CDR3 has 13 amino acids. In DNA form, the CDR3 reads TGTGCCAGCAGCCGAGACAGCTCCGGCGAGCAGTACTTC. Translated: CASSRDSSGEQYF.

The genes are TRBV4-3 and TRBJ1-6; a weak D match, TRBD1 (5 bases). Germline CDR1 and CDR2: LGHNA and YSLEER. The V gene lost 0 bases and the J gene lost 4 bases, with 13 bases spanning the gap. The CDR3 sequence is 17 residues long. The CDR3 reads CASSQDRAGVYNSPLHF. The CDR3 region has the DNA TGCGCCAGCAGCCAAGATCGCGCGGGGGTATATAATTCACCCCTCCACTTT.

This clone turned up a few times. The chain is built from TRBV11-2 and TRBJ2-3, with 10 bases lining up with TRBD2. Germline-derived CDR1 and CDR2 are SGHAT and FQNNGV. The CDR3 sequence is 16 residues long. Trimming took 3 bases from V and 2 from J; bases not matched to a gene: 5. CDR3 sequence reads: CASSFRTSGFTDTQYF. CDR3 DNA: TGTGCCAGCAGCTTCCGGACTAGCGGATTCACAGATACGCAGTATTTT.

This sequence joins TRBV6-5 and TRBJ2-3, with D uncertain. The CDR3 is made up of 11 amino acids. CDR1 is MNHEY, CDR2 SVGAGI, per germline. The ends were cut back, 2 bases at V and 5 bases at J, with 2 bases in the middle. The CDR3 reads CASSYQDTQYF. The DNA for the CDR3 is TGTGCCAGCAGTTACCAAGATACGCAGTATTTT.

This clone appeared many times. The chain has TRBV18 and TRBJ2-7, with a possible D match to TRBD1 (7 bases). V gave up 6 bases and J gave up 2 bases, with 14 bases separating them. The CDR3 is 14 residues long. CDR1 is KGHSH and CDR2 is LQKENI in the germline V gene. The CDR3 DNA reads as TGTGCCAGCTCTTATCAGGGGGGAACCTACGAGCAGTACTTC. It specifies CASSYQGGTYEQYF.

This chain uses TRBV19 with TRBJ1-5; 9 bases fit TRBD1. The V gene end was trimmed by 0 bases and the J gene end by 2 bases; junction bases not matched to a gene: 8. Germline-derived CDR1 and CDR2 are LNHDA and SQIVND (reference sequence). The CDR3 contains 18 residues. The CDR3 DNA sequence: TGTGCCAGTAGTATAGATGGGACAGGGCCAAGGGGCAATCAGCCCCAGCATTTT. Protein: CASSIDGTGPRGNQPQHF.

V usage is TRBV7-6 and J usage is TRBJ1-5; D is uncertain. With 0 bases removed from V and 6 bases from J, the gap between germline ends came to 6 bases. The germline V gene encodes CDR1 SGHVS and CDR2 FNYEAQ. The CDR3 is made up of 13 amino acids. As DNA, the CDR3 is TGTGCCAGCAGCTTAGCCCTAGGTCAGCCCCAGCATTTT. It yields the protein CASSLALGQPQHF.

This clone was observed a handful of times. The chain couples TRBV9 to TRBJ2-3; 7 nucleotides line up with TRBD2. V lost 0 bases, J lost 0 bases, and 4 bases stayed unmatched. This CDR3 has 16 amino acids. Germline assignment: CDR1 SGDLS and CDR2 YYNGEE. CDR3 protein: CASSVAGGGSTDTQYF. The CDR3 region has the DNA TGTGCCAGCAGCGTAGCGGGCGGGGGAAGCACAGATACGCAGTATTTT.

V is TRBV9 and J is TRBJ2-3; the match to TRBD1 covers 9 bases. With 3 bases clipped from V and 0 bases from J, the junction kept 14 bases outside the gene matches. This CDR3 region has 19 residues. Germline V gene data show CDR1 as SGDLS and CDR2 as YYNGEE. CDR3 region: CASSDPGGQGFLSTDTQYF. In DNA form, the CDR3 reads TGTGCCAGCAGCGACCCCGGAGGACAGGGGTTCCTTAGCACAGATACGCAGTATTTT.

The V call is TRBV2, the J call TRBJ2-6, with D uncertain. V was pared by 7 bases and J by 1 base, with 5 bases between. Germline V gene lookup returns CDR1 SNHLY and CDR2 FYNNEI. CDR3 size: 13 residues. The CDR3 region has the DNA TGTGCCAGCACCAATTCTGGGGCCAACGTCCTGACTTTC. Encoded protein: CASTNSGANVLTF.

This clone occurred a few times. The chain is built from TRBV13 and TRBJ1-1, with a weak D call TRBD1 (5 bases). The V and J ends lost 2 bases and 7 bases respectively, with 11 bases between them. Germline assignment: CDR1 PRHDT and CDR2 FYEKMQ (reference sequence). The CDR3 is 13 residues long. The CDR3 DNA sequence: TGTGCCAGCAGCTTAAGATTGCAGGGTGAAGCTTTCTTT. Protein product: CASSLRLQGEAFF.

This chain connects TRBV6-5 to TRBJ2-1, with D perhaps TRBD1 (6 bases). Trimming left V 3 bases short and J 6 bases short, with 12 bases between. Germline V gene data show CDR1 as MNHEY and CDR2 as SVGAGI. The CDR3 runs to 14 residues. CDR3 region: CASSYPGQFNEQFF. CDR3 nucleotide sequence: TGTGCCAGCAGTTATCCCGGACAGTTCAATGAGCAGTTCTTC.

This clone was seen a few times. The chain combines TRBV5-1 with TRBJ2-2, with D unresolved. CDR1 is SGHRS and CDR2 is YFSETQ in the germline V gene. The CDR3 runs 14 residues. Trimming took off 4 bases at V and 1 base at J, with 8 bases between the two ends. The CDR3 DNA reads TGCGCCAGCAGCGATTTCGAGAACACCGGGGAGCTGTTTTTT. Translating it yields CASSDFENTGELFF. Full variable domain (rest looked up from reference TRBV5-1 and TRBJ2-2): KAGVTQTPRYLIKTRGQQVTLSCSPISGHRSVSWYQQTPGQGLQFLFEYFSETQRNKGNFPGRFSGRQFSNSRSEMNVSTLELGDSALYLCASSDFENTGELFFGEGSRLTVL.

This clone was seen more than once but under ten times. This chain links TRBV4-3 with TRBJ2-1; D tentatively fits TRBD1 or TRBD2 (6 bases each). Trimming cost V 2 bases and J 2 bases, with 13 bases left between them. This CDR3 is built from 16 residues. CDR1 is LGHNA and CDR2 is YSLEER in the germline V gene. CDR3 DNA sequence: TGCGCCAGCAGCCAACAGTGGGGGGCAGCCTACAATGAGCAGTTCTTC. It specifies CASSQQWGAAYNEQFF.

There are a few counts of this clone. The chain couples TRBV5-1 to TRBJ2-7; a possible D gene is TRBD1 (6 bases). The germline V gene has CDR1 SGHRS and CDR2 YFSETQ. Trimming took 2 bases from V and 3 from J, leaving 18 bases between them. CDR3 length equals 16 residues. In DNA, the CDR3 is TGCGCCAGCAGCTTCGATGGACCAGGGACACACTACGAGCAGTACTTC. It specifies CASSFDGPGTHYEQYF.

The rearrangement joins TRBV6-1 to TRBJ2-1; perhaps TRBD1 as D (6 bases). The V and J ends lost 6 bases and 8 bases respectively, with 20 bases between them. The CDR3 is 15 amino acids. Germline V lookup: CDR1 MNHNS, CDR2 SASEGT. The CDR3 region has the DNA TGTGCCAGCAGCCCTGGCCAGGGGTCTGGGGATGAGCAGTTCTTC. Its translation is CASSPGQGSGDEQFF.

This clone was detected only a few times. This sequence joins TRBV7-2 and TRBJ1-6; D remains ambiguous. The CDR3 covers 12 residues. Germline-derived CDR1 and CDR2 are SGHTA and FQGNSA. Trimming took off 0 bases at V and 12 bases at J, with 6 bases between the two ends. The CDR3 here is CASSLAEVPLHF. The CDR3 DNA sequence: TGTGCCAGCAGCTTAGCGGAAGTACCCCTCCACTTT.

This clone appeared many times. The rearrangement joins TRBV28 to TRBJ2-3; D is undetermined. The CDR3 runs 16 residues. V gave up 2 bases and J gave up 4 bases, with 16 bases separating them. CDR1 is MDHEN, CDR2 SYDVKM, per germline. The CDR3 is CASSLVPTGRPDTQYF. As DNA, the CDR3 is TGTGCCAGCAGTTTAGTTCCCACTGGACGGCCAGATACGCAGTATTTT.

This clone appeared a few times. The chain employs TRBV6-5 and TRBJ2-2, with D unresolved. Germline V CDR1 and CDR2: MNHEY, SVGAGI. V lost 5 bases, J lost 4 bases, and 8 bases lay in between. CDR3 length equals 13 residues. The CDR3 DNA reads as TGTGCCAGCAGTCAACCGCCCACCGGGGAGCTGTTTTTT. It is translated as CASSQPPTGELFF.

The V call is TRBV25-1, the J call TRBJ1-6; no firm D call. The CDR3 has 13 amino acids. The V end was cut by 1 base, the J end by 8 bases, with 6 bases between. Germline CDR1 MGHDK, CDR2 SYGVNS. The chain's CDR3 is CASSESWDSPLHF. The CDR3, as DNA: TGTGCCAGCAGTGAATCTTGGGATTCACCCCTCCACTTT. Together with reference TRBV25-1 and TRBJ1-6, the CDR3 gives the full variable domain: EADIYQTPRYLVIGTGKKITLECSQTMGHDKMYWYQQDPGMELHLIHYSYGVNSTEKGDLSSESTVSRIRTEHFPLTLESARPSHTSQYLCASSESWDSPLHFGNGTRLTVT.

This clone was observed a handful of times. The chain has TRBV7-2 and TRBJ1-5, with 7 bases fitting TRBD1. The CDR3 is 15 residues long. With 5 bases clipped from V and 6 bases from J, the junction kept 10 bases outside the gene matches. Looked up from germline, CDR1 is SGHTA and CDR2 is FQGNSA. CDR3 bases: TGTGCCAGCAGCCAAGAGACAGGGAGCGGTCAGCCCCAGCATTTT. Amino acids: CASSQETGSGQPQHF.

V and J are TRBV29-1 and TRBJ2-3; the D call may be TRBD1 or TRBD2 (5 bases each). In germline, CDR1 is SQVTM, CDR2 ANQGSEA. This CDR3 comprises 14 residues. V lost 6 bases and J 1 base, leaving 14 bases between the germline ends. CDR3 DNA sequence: TGCAGCGTCGTCAGAGGGGATCGCACAGATACGCAGTATTTT. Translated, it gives CSVVRGDRTDTQYF.

CDR3 nucleotide sequence: TGTGCCAGCAGTGAATATGACACTGAAGCTTTCTTT. Protein sequence: CASSEYDTEAFF. This rearrangement joins TRBV25-1 to TRBJ1-1, with D hard to call. CDR1 and CDR2 from the germline V gene are MGHDK and SYGVNS. This CDR3 has 12 residues. Trimming stripped 0 bases from V and 3 bases from J, with 2 bases between. Complete variable domain (other parts from reference TRBV25-1 and TRBJ1-1): EADIYQTPRYLVIGTGKKITLECSQTMGHDKMYWYQQDPGMELHLIHYSYGVNSTEKGDLSSESTVSRIRTEHFPLTLESARPSHTSQYLCASSEYDTEAFFGQGTRLTVV.